The T cell receptor beta chain under discussion was sequenced for a study of cytomegalovirus exposure and HLA in healthy donors. Whole-study results and caveats: After further analysis at a later stage, around 17,000 TCR beta sequences were associated with HLA alleles at 0.05 false discovery rate.

This PCR relied on a set of 60 Vbeta primers and 13 Jbeta primers. The data were produced by immunoSEQ multiplex PCR, yet TCRdb's version contains in-frame clones alone and is incomplete. The sample shows about 130,000 clones, more than 65% of them seen only once. V lost 5 bases and J 4 bases, leaving 16 bases between the germline ends. This CDR3 region has 15 residues. Germline CDR1 MNHEY, CDR2 SMNVEV (reference sequence). Concerning this clone: Its target is not known.

V and J are TRBV27 and TRBJ2-3; D is possibly TRBD1 (6 bases). Sequenced sample: PBMCs. The source is a woman in her 40s in good health and CMV-seropositive. DNA for the CDR3: TGTGCCAGCAGTCACCTACAGGGTCGGGCAGATACGCAGTATTTT. This codes for CASSHLQGRADTQYF.